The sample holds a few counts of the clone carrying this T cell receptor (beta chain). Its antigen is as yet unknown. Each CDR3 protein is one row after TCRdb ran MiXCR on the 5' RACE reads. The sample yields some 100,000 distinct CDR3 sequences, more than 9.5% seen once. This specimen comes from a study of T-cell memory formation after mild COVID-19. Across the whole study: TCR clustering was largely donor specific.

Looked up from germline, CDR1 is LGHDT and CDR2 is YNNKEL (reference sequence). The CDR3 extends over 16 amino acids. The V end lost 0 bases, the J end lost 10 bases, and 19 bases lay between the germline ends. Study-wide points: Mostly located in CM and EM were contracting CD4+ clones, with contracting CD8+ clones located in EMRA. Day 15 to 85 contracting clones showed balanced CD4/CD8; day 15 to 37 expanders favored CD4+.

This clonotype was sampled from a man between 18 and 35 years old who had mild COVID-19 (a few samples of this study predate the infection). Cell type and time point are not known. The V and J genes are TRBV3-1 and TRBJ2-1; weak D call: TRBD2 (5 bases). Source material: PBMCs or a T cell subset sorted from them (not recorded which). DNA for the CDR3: TGTGCCAGCAGCCAAGATCGTAGCAGCCCTACGGGAGAGCAGTTCTTC. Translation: CASSQDRSSPTGEQFF.